This TCR beta chain was identified during a study of T cell responses to AZD1222 COVID-19 vaccine. The study's findings and limits: Recipients of two AZD1222 doses showed rising Spike-specific TCR breadth and depth. Baseline seropositivity characterized only a handful of AZD1222 recipients.

About this clone: Its cognate antigen is unknown.

This CDR3 has 16 residues. Looked up from germline, CDR1 is LGHNA and CDR2 is YSLEER. With 4 bases clipped from V and 2 bases from J, the junction kept 10 bases outside the gene matches. Clones were read by immunoSEQ multiplex PCR, and TCRdb kept only the in-frame ones, dropping some. The data contain 130,000 to 150,000 clones, around 90% of them singletons. This clonotype was sampled from an adult in good health. The chain is built from TRBV4-3 and TRBJ2-7, with TRBD1 matching over 8 bases. The input for sequencing was peripheral blood, taken on day 0 of AZD1222 vaccination. CDR3: CASSRKQGENPYEQYF. The CDR3 DNA sequence: TGCGCCAGCAGCCGTAAACAGGGGGAAAATCCCTACGAGCAGTACTTC.